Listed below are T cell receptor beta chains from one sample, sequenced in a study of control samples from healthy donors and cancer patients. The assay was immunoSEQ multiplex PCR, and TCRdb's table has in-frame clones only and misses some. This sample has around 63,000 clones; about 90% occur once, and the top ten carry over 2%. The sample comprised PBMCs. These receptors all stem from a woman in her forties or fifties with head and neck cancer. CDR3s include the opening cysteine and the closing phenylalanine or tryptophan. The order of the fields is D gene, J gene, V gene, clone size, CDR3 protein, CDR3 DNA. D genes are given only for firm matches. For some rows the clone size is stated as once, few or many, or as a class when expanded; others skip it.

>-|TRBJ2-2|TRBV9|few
CASSVGLQAGTGELFF
TGTGCCAGCAGCGTAGGACTACAAGCGGGCACCGGGGAGCTGTTTTTT
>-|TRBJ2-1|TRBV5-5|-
CASSLASRENEQFF
TGTGCCAGCAGCTTGGCAAGCAGGGAAAATGAGCAGTTCTTC
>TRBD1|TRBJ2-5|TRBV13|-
CASSSRRTGTGAQETQYF
TGTGCCAGCAGCTCTCGAAGGACGGGGACAGGGGCCCAAGAGACCCAGTACTTC
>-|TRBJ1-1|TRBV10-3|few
CAISGGGTEAFF
TGTGCCATCAGTGGCGGGGGCACTGAAGCTTTCTTT
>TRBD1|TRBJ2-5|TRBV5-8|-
CASSYGTGDTETQYF
TGTGCCAGCAGCTATGGGACAGGGGACACGGAGACCCAGTACTTC
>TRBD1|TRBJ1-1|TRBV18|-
CASSPPSTGGPYTEAFF
TGTGCCAGCTCACCTCCGTCGACAGGGGGGCCCTACACTGAAGCTTTCTTT
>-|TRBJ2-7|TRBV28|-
CASSFSNYEQYF
TGTGCCAGCAGTTTCAGTAACTACGAGCAGTACTTC
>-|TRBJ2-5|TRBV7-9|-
CASSLRVQASQYF
TGTGCCAGCAGCCTTAGGGTTCAAGCCTCCCAGTACTTC
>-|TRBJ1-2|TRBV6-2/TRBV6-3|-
CASSPVGGNYGYTF
TGTGCCAGCAGCCCTGTAGGGGGGAACTATGGCTACACCTTC
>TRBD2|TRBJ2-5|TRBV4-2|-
CASSQGGLAGADQETQYF
TGTGCCAGCAGCCAAGGGGGACTAGCGGGGGCGGACCAAGAGACCCAGTACTTC
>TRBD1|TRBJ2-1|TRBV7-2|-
CASSLAGTGGYNEQFF
TGTGCCAGCAGCTTAGCCGGGACAGGGGGTTACAATGAGCAGTTCTTC
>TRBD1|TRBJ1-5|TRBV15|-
CATKRTGEGGQPQHF
TGTGCCACAAAGCGGACAGGGGAAGGGGGTCAGCCCCAGCATTTT
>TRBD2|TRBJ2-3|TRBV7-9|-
CASSYGGSGGRTDTQYF
TGTGCCAGCAGCTACGGCGGGAGCGGGGGCCGTACAGATACGCAGTATTTT
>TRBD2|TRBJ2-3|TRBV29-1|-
CSVQRASGGAGTDTQYF
TGCAGCGTTCAAAGGGCTAGCGGGGGGGCAGGCACAGATACGCAGTATTTT
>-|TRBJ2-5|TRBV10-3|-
CAISEDRNRETQYF
TGTGCCATCAGTGAGGACCGGAACCGGGAGACCCAGTACTTC
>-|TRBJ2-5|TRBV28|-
CASSPKIGYRETQYF
TGTGCCAGCAGCCCTAAGATCGGGTATCGAGAGACCCAGTACTTC